The clone carrying this TCR beta chain appeared many times. As yet, its antigen is unknown. The sample comes from a study of T cell repertoires in cytomegalovirus infection. Study summary: As its CMV epitopes, the study selected recently identified HLA-C-restricted and well-studied HLA-B-restricted targets. CMV infection plus the matching HLA type was flagged by public TCR beta signatures. Points from the study as a whole: Carriage of CMV together with the relevant HLA was identifiable through cumulative public TCR beta family frequency. CMV-specific HLA-C-restricted TCR beta clonotypes dominated the ex vivo response.

TCRdb passed the reads through MiXCR, listing each CDR3 protein once. The sample yields about half a million distinct CDR3 sequences, 30% to 40% seen once. The CDR3 consists of 19 residues. The ends lost 1 base at V and 2 bases at J; junction bases unmatched: 15. From germline, CDR1 is SGHVS and CDR2 FNYEAQ. This TCR was sampled from a human donor in good health (CMV status not recorded). Some clones in this sample may be carry-over from other donors' samples. The genes are TRBV7-6 and TRBJ2-7; 9 bases map to TRBD2. The sequenced sample was cultured PBMCs, obtained from culture after CMV antigen stimulation. This CDR3 is CASSLGSGLAGPSPYEQYF. CDR3 bases: TGTGCCAGCAGCTTAGGTTCCGGGCTAGCGGGACCTTCGCCCTACGAGCAGTACTTC.